Presented here are 2 T cell receptor beta chains from one specimen sequenced in a study of cytomegalovirus exposure and HLA in healthy donors. The PCR employed 60 Vbeta primers together with 13 Jbeta primers. Some clones are missing from TCRdb's copy, which holds only in-frame ones; the method was immunoSEQ multiplex PCR. The sample lists about 170,000 clones, around 78% occurring once. Material: PBMCs. The receptors were sampled from a young woman in good health and CMV-seropositive.

This clone has a handful of counts. The chain uses TRBV27 and TRBJ2-1; the match to TRBD1 covers 12 bases. Trimming cost V 2 bases and J 5 bases; bases outside gene matches: 7. Germline CDR1 MNHEY, CDR2 SMNVEV (reference sequence). The length of the CDR3 is 17 residues. The CDR3 DNA is TGTGCCAGCAGTTTAGGTCTTGGGACAGGGGGCCACAATGAGCAGTTCTTC. This codes for CASSLGLGTGGHNEQFF.

This clone showed up just a few times. This chain uses TRBV5-4 with TRBJ2-7; 8 bases agree with TRBD1. J lost 5 bases, V lost 4 bases, and 2 bases had no gene match. This CDR3 contains 12 residues. Germline V gene data show CDR1 as SGHNT and CDR2 as YYREEE (reference sequence). CDR3 nucleotides: TGTGCCAGCAGCCTGGACAGGGACGAGCAGTACTTC. Translating gives CASSLDRDEQYF.